This note documents a single T cell receptor (beta chain) sequence. Original processing methods: Cell counts per sample came from amplifying reference gene primers. TCRdb's table, derived via immunoSEQ multiplex PCR, lists solely in-frame clones and lacks some. That table gives V, J and clone size, and the DNA gave D and trimming. In the table there are fewer than 90,000 clones, 80% to 90% of which are singletons. The sample originates from a study of blood T cell repertoires in COVID-19. In the study overall: COVID-19 samples, acute and convalescent, were from the United States, Italy and Spain. PBMCs, B-cell-depleted T cells, or T cells were the source of the cDNA or gDNA that made up the material.

The receptor comes from a woman older than 75 with active or convalescent COVID-19. Sequencing was performed on peripheral blood.

Here the CDR3 reads CASSQRTRSNEKLFF. The CDR3 bases are TGCGCCAGCAGCCAAAGGACTCGGTCTAATGAAAAACTGTTTTTT. The chain combines TRBV4-3 with TRBJ1-4; D not certain. Germline V gene sequence: CDR1 LGHNA, CDR2 YSLEER. Trimming took 2 bases from V and 3 from J, leaving 10 bases between them. CDR3 length: 15 residues.